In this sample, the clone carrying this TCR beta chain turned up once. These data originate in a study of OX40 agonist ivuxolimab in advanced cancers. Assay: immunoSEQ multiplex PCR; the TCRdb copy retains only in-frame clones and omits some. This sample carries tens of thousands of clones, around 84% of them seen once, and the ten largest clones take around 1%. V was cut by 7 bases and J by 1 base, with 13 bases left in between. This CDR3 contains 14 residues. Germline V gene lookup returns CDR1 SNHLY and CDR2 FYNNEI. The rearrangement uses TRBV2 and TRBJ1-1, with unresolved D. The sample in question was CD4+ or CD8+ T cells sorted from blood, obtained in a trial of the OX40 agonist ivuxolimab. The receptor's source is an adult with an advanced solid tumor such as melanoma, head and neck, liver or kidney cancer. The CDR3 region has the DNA TGTGCCAGCATGGCAAACTTGGGGAACACTGAAGCTTTCTTT. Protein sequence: CASMANLGNTEAFF.